These 23 T cell receptor beta chains were all obtained from the same sample, sequenced in a study of beta chain features in type 1 diabetes (dated by TCRdb to 2017 to 2018). The library relied on the immunoSEQ multiplex PCR assay. The High Capacity cDNA Reverse Transcription Kit was used to reverse transcribe all of the isolated RNA, meaning that expressed TCRB transcripts were what got sequenced. TCRdb limited this immuneACCESS table to in-frame rearrangements with V and J called. A share of clones is missing; checked studies link under half to unresolved V genes, and the rest is unexplained. Here the sample has about 99,000 clones; 25% to 35% occur a single time. 0.53% of the sample comes from the top ten. These receptors' antigens are unknown. What the research found in general, with its limitations: In all four CD4+ subsets, TCRB CDR3 length was moderately but significantly shorter in type 1 diabetes patients.

The sequenced sample was central memory CD4+ T cells from blood. These receptor sequences come from a woman aged 18-35 years with type 1 diabetes.

The chain links TRBV19 to TRBJ1-2; 12 bases fit TRBD1. The CDR3 has 14 residues. The ends lost 6 bases at V and 7 bases at J; junction bases unmatched: 6. Germline CDR1 is LNHDA and CDR2 is SQIVND (reference sequence). CDR3 DNA sequence: TGTGCCAGTAGGGACCGGGACAGGGGGCTTGGCTACACCTTC. Protein: CASRDRDRGLGYTF.

The V call is TRBV2, the J call TRBJ1-3; TRBD1 matches 10 bases. Germline assignment: CDR1 SNHLY and CDR2 FYNNEI. The CDR3 covers 17 residues. Germline trimming cut 5 bases from V and 4 bases from J; bases unmatched to any gene: 11. Here the CDR3 DNA reads TGTGCCAGCAGTCAGTTGGCGGGACAGGGGCGCGGAAACACCATATATTTT. It yields the protein CASSQLAGQGRGNTIYF.

This clone was seen a few times. The chain uses TRBV7-2 and TRBJ1-1; D is unclear. V was clipped by 5 bases and J by 2 bases, with 18 bases between them. The CDR3 extends over 16 amino acids. Germline lookup yields CDR1 SGHTA and CDR2 FQGNSA. The CDR3: CASSPSLTDSNTEAFF. CDR3 DNA sequence: TGTGCCAGCAGCCCGTCCCTCACAGATAGTAACACTGAAGCTTTCTTT.

This clone was recorded a few times. The J gene is TRBJ2-7, the V gene TRBV27; D is unresolved. Per the germline V gene, CDR1 is MNHEY and CDR2 is SMNVEV (reference sequence). The V gene lost 5 bases and the J gene lost 3 bases, with 11 bases spanning the gap. This CDR3 is built from 13 residues. This CDR3 is CASSIRASYEQYV. CDR3 nucleotide sequence: TGTGCCAGCAGTATCCGAGCTAGCTACGAGCAGTACGTC.

This clone turned up a few times. The chain joins TRBV5-4 to TRBJ2-4, with 7 bases fitting TRBD2. Germline V gene sequence: CDR1 SGHNT, CDR2 YYREEE (reference sequence). The CDR3 is made up of 15 amino acids. The V gene end was trimmed by 4 bases and the J gene end by 2 bases; junction bases not matched to a gene: 6. In nucleotides, the CDR3 is TGTGCCAGCAGCCATGGGGGGGAGTCCAAAAACATTCAGTACTTC. It translates to CASSHGGESKNIQYF. The whole variable domain, remainder taken from reference TRBV5-4 and TRBJ2-4, is ETGVTQSPTHLIKTRGQQVTLRCSSQSGHNTVSWYQQALGQGPQFIFQYYREEENGRGNFPPRFSGLQFPNYSSELNVNALELDDSALYLCASSHGGESKNIQYFGAGTRLSVL.

This clone was seen only a few times. The J gene is TRBJ1-2, the V gene TRBV6-1; a possible D gene is TRBD1 (5 bases). The CDR3 length is 13 residues. Germline assignment: CDR1 MNHNS and CDR2 SASEGT. The V and J ends lost 6 bases and 2 bases respectively, with 10 bases between them. The CDR3 nucleotides read TGTGCCAGCAGGTTGGACAACAACTATGGCTACACCTTC. Protein product: CASRLDNNYGYTF.

Notes on this clone: Other DNA sequences in this sample translate to the same CDR3. The rearrangement links TRBV5-1 to TRBJ2-1, with D possibly matching TRBD2 (6 bases). Germline V lookup: CDR1 SGHRS, CDR2 YFSETQ. The CDR3 extends over 15 amino acids. V was cut by 2 bases and J by 0 bases, with 9 bases left in between. The CDR3 DNA reads TGCGCCAGCAGCTTCCGGGAGAGCTCCTACAATGAGCAGTTCTTC. This translates into CASSFRESSYNEQFF.

This clone occurred a few times. This sequence joins TRBV7-2 and TRBJ1-1; possible D gene TRBD1, 5 bases. V lost 3 bases and J 4 bases, leaving 15 bases between the germline ends. Germline-derived CDR1 and CDR2 are SGHTA and FQGNSA. This CDR3 region has 15 residues. The CDR3 nucleotides read TGTGCCAGCAGCTTGAATACAGGCGGTGGCACTGAAGCTTTCTTT. This sequence encodes CASSLNTGGGTEAFF.

The V and J genes are TRBV19 and TRBJ2-7; 7 nucleotides agree with TRBD2. CDR3 length: 15 residues. V lost 7 bases to trimming and J lost 7 bases; unmatched junction nucleotides: 16. In germline, CDR1 is LNHDA, CDR2 SQIVND (reference sequence). The DNA of the CDR3 is TGTGCCAGTACCCCAACCACTAGCGCCCGGGAAGAGCAGTACTTC. Residues: CASTPTTSAREEQYF.

The J gene is TRBJ2-1, the V gene TRBV7-2, with D maybe TRBD1 (5 bases). The germline V gene has CDR1 SGHTA and CDR2 FQGNSA. The length of the CDR3 is 14 residues. V was clipped by 5 bases and J by 7 bases, with 15 bases between them. CDR3 sequence (DNA): TGTGCCAGCAGCCCCGGCAACCAGGGTAATGAGCAGTTCTTC. This translates into CASSPGNQGNEQFF.

This clone has more than one count but fewer than ten. The chain has TRBV5-1 and TRBJ2-5; TRBD1 agrees at 9 bases. This CDR3 contains 16 residues. Per the germline V gene, CDR1 is SGHRS and CDR2 is YFSETQ. J was trimmed by 4 bases and V by 2 bases; bases with no gene match: 9. For the CDR3, the DNA is TGCGCCAGCAGCTTCCCCCCTAGGGGACAGGGAGAGACCCAGTACTTC. Its protein product is CASSFPPRGQGETQYF.

The chain combines TRBV5-1 with TRBJ2-7, with 10 nucleotides matching TRBD2. Germline trimming cut 1 base from V and 3 bases from J; bases unmatched to any gene: 7. There are 16 residues in the CDR3. Per the germline V gene, CDR1 is SGHRS and CDR2 is YFSETQ. CDR3 in DNA: TGCGCCAGCAGCTTGTGGGCTAGCGGGAGAGACTACGAGCAGTACTTC. Amino acid sequence: CASSLWASGRDYEQYF.

The V and J genes are TRBV7-2 and TRBJ2-3; 9 bases match TRBD2. V was clipped by 2 bases and J by 1 base; unmatched bases: 7. The germline V gene has CDR1 SGHTA and CDR2 FQGNSA. The CDR3 runs to 17 residues. The CDR3 loop reads CASSLYISGGRTDTQYF. The CDR3 region has the DNA TGTGCCAGCAGCTTATACATTAGCGGGGGCCGCACAGATACGCAGTATTTT.

CDR3 protein: CASRAGQGRRDNYGYTF. The CDR3 nucleotides read TGTGCCAGCAGAGCGGGACAGGGGAGAAGAGATAACTATGGCTACACCTTC. The rearrangement links TRBV2 to TRBJ1-2; TRBD1 aligns across 10 bases. CDR1 and CDR2 from the germline V gene are SNHLY and FYNNEI. The CDR3 length is 17 residues. J was trimmed by 1 base and V by 6 bases; bases with no gene match: 11.

V usage is TRBV13 and J usage is TRBJ2-3, with TRBD2 identical over 10 bases. This CDR3 has 16 residues. Trimming at V came to 2 bases and at J to 6 bases, leaving 8 bases not matched to a gene. Germline CDR1 reads PRHDT; CDR2 reads FYEKMQ (reference sequence). DNA of the CDR3: TGTGCCAGCAGCTTACTAGCGGGGGCCCGGTTGGATACGCAGTATTTT. Amino acid sequence: CASSLLAGARLDTQYF.

The chain couples TRBV7-2 to TRBJ2-1; D is perhaps TRBD2 (5 bases). In germline, CDR1 is SGHTA, CDR2 FQGNSA. This CDR3 has 16 residues. V was shortened by 4 bases and J by 4 bases, with 17 bases between the two germline ends. CDR3 DNA sequence: TGTGCCAGCAGCTCGGCCCTCGCTAGCTCGTACAATGAGCAGTTCTTC. Translating it yields CASSSALASSYNEQFF.

The chain combines TRBV28 with TRBJ2-1, with 8 bases fitting TRBD2. This CDR3 contains 13 residues. Unmatched junction bases numbered 12, after V lost 5 bases and J lost 15 bases. Germline V gene data show CDR1 as MDHEN and CDR2 as SYDVKM. The CDR3 loop reads CASSQSGRLVGFF. For the CDR3, the DNA is TGTGCCAGCAGTCAGAGCGGGAGACTGGTGGGGTTCTTC.

The table lists this clone with a few counts. The chain is built from TRBV4-1 and TRBJ2-1, with TRBD1 matching over 11 bases. This CDR3 contains 19 residues. The V and J ends lost 6 bases and 2 bases, in that order; junction bases with no gene match: 15. Per germline, CDR1 MGHRA and CDR2 YSYEKL. The DNA of the CDR3 is TGCGCCAGCAGTACCGGGACAGGGGGGTTCCTAGGGACCTACAATGAGCAGTTCTTC. Translated: CASSTGTGGFLGTYNEQFF.

The V gene is TRBV2, the J gene TRBJ1-2; D possibly corresponds to TRBD1 (5 bases). There are 13 residues in the CDR3. V lost 6 bases and J 2 bases, leaving 10 bases between the germline ends. Germline values: CDR1 SNHLY, CDR2 FYNNEI. DNA of the CDR3: TGTGCCAGCAGGCCGCAGGGAAACTATGGCTACACCTTC. Translating gives CASRPQGNYGYTF.

This clone was detected only a few times. This chain joins TRBV29-1 and TRBJ2-3; 8 nucleotides align to TRBD2. The CDR3 is made up of 14 amino acids. Germline lookup yields CDR1 SQVTM and CDR2 ANQGSEA. Germline trimming cut 6 bases from V and 4 bases from J; bases unmatched to any gene: 9. The DNA of the CDR3 is TGCAGCGTCCGGAGCGGGAGCAGCGCAGATACGCAGTATTTT. Protein sequence: CSVRSGSSADTQYF.

J is TRBJ2-1 and V is TRBV30; D is possibly TRBD2 (6 bases). Trimming removed 5 bases from V and 7 bases from J, with 18 bases in between. Germline V gene data show CDR1 as GTSNPN and CDR2 as SVGIG (reference sequence). The CDR3 extends over 14 amino acids. For the CDR3, the DNA is TGTGCCTGGTCATACGGGACTGCCATTAATGAGCAGTTCTTC. As protein: CAWSYGTAINEQFF.

This clone has a handful of counts. The chain employs TRBV7-9 and TRBJ1-2; possible D gene TRBD1, 5 bases. The germline V and J ends were trimmed by 1 base and 4 bases, with 13 bases remaining between them. Germline-derived CDR1 and CDR2 are SEHNR and FQNEAQ (reference sequence). This CDR3 contains 15 residues. CDR3 nucleotides: TGTGCCAGCAGCTTAGAACAGGCAAGCGTCTATGGCTACACCTTC. It yields the protein CASSLEQASVYGYTF. The variable domain in full, with the rest retrieved from reference TRBV7-9 and TRBJ1-2, is DTGVSQNPRHKITKRGQNVTFRCDPISEHNRLYWYRQTLGQGPEFLTYFQNEAQLEKSRLLSDRFSAERPKGSFSTLEIQRTEQGDSAMYLCASSLEQASVYGYTFGSGTRLTVV.

This chain's CDR3 is CASRGQGNTEAFF. The CDR3 region has the DNA TGTGCCAGCAGGGGACAGGGGAACACTGAAGCTTTCTTT. The V gene is TRBV28, the J gene TRBJ1-1; 9 bases map to TRBD1. This CDR3 contains 13 residues. Germline CDR1 MDHEN, CDR2 SYDVKM. Germline trimming cut 6 bases from V and 1 base from J; bases unmatched to any gene: 0.